This entry concerns a single T cell receptor beta chain. As yet, its antigen is unknown. Terminally differentiated effector memory CD45RA+ cells were left out of the naive CD8 fraction, which was CD45RO-negative and positively selected for CCR7. The sample belongs to a study of shared clonotypes between healthy human individuals. The method was immunoSEQ multiplex PCR; TCRdb's version includes in-frame clones alone and lacks a portion of them. This table holds a few million clones, just under 95% found once. Per germline, CDR1 LGHNA and CDR2 YSLEER. The CDR3 is made up of 15 amino acids. The ends were cut back, 1 base at V and 3 bases at J, with 9 bases in the middle. Study-wide points: Among donors, the sharing of clonotypes was expected to be influenced by sequencing depth. Memory subsets generally showed lower estimated richness than naive subsets.

This chain uses TRBV4-3 with TRBJ2-2; tentative D call: TRBD2 (5 bases). The receptor was derived from a man between 18 and 35 years old in good health. Some clones in this sample may be carry-over from other donors' samples. Sequences were obtained from naive CD8+ T cells from PBMCs. CDR3 loop: CASSQGLRDTGELFF. The CDR3 DNA sequence: TGCGCCAGCAGCCAAGGTCTGAGGGACACCGGGGAGCTGTTTTTT.